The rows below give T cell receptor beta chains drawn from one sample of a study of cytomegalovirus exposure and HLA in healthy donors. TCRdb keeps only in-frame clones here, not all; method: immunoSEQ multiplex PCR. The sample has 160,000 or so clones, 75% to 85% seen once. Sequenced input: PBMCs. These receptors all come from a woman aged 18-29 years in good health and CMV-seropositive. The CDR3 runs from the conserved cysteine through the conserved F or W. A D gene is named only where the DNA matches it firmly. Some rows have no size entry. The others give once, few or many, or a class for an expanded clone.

cdr3_nt: TGTGCCAGCAGCTTGGCCGAGGAAGAGACCCAGTACTTC; cdr3_aa: CASSLAEEETQYF; v_call: TRBV5-6; d_call: NA; j_call: TRBJ2-5; clone_size: NA
cdr3_nt: TGCGCCAGCAGCTCGACAGGGGGATCTGGGGCCAACGTCCTGACTTTC; cdr3_aa: CASSSTGGSGANVLTF; v_call: TRBV5-1; d_call: TRBD1; j_call: TRBJ2-6; clone_size: NA
cdr3_nt: TGTGCCAGCAGCTTAGATACCGGGGAGGGCGGCTACGAGCAGTACTTC; cdr3_aa: CASSLDTGEGGYEQYF; v_call: TRBV11-2; d_call: TRBD2; j_call: TRBJ2-7; clone_size: NA
cdr3_nt: TGCGCCAGCAGCCAAGATAGGACGGGGTCCTATGGCTACACCTTC; cdr3_aa: CASSQDRTGSYGYTF; v_call: TRBV4-1; d_call: NA; j_call: TRBJ1-2; clone_size: NA
cdr3_nt: TGTGCCAGCACCCCGACAGACTCTGGGGCCAACGTCCTGACTTTC; cdr3_aa: CASTPTDSGANVLTF; v_call: TRBV28; d_call: NA; j_call: TRBJ2-6; clone_size: NA
cdr3_nt: TGTGCCAGCAGCTTCTGGCAGGGGGCTGGTGGCTACACCTTC; cdr3_aa: CASSFWQGAGGYTF; v_call: TRBV5-8; d_call: TRBD1; j_call: TRBJ1-2; clone_size: NA
cdr3_nt: TGTGCCAGCAGCATAGGAACAGGGGTACCGAACACCGGGGAGCTGTTTTTT; cdr3_aa: CASSIGTGVPNTGELFF; v_call: TRBV7-9; d_call: TRBD1; j_call: TRBJ2-2; clone_size: NA
cdr3_nt: TGTGCCTGGACTAAGACTGGCGGTGTGTACGAGCAGTACTTC; cdr3_aa: CAWTKTGGVYEQYF; v_call: TRBV30; d_call: NA; j_call: TRBJ2-7; clone_size: few
cdr3_nt: TGTGCCAGTAGTAGGCCCGTTACATCAGATGGCTACACCTTC; cdr3_aa: CASSRPVTSDGYTF; v_call: TRBV19; d_call: NA; j_call: TRBJ1-2; clone_size: once
cdr3_nt: TGCAGCGTCGCGGGACGGGCCTCCATATATGGCTACACCTTC; cdr3_aa: CSVAGRASIYGYTF; v_call: TRBV29-1; d_call: NA; j_call: TRBJ1-2; clone_size: NA
cdr3_nt: TGCGCCAGCAGCTTCGAGGACAGATCTAGCACAGATACGCAGTATTTT; cdr3_aa: CASSFEDRSSTDTQYF; v_call: TRBV5-1; d_call: NA; j_call: TRBJ2-3; clone_size: NA
cdr3_nt: TGTGCCAGCAGCTCAGGCGCGGAGACCCAGTACTTC; cdr3_aa: CASSSGAETQYF; v_call: TRBV7-9; d_call: NA; j_call: TRBJ2-5; clone_size: NA
cdr3_nt: TGCAGCGTTGCGGCCAAGGGGGGGGATACGCAGTATTTT; cdr3_aa: CSVAAKGGDTQYF; v_call: TRBV29-1; d_call: NA; j_call: TRBJ2-3; clone_size: NA
cdr3_nt: TGCGCCAGCAGCTTGGAAGGGAGGGAGCAGTACTTC; cdr3_aa: CASSLEGREQYF; v_call: TRBV5-1; d_call: NA; j_call: TRBJ2-7; clone_size: NA
cdr3_nt: TGCGCCAGCAGCCGCGAGTCTGGACAGCCAAACTATGGCTACACCTTC; cdr3_aa: CASSRESGQPNYGYTF; v_call: TRBV4-1; d_call: NA; j_call: TRBJ1-2; clone_size: few
cdr3_nt: TGTGCCAGCAGCTTTCCGGCGGGGGGGACAGATACGCAGTATTTT; cdr3_aa: CASSFPAGGTDTQYF; v_call: TRBV7-9; d_call: TRBD2; j_call: TRBJ2-3; clone_size: NA
cdr3_nt: TGCGCCAGCAGCTTTAGCGGGGGGCGCCAAGAGACCCAGTACTTC; cdr3_aa: CASSFSGGRQETQYF; v_call: TRBV5-1; d_call: TRBD2; j_call: TRBJ2-5; clone_size: NA
cdr3_nt: TGTGCCAGCAGTCGAACAGGGTCGGGTACCGGGGAGCTGTTTTTT; cdr3_aa: CASSRTGSGTGELFF; v_call: TRBV6-1; d_call: NA; j_call: TRBJ2-2; clone_size: NA
cdr3_nt: TGTGCCAGCAGTGAACGCGACAGGGGCCACGAGCAGTACTTC; cdr3_aa: CASSERDRGHEQYF; v_call: TRBV25-1; d_call: TRBD1; j_call: TRBJ2-7; clone_size: NA
cdr3_nt: TGTGCCAGCAGCTTCTCAGCACAGGGGTACACTGAAGCTTTCTTT; cdr3_aa: CASSFSAQGYTEAFF; v_call: TRBV7-9; d_call: TRBD1; j_call: TRBJ1-1; clone_size: NA
cdr3_nt: TGTGCCATCAGTGACTTACTAGCGGCCTACGAGCAGTACTTC; cdr3_aa: CAISDLLAAYEQYF; v_call: TRBV10-3; d_call: TRBD2; j_call: TRBJ2-7; clone_size: NA
cdr3_nt: TGTGCCAGCTCACCAAGGGCGGGGTCGAACACCGGGGAGCTGTTTTTT; cdr3_aa: CASSPRAGSNTGELFF; v_call: TRBV18; d_call: NA; j_call: TRBJ2-2; clone_size: NA
cdr3_nt: TGTGCCAGCAGTACCCGGGACAGGGCGGTCAATGAGCAGTTCTTC; cdr3_aa: CASSTRDRAVNEQFF; v_call: TRBV6-1; d_call: TRBD1; j_call: TRBJ2-1; clone_size: NA
cdr3_nt: TGTGCCGCGAAAAAGGACAGGGCCGGTGGCTACACCTTC; cdr3_aa: CAAKKDRAGGYTF; v_call: TRBV5-4; d_call: TRBD1; j_call: TRBJ1-2; clone_size: NA
cdr3_nt: TGCGCCAGCAGCCCCTCAGGGGCCGAGTGGCGCACTGAAGCTTTCTTT; cdr3_aa: CASSPSGAEWRTEAFF; v_call: TRBV5-1; d_call: NA; j_call: TRBJ1-1; clone_size: NA
cdr3_nt: TGTGCCAGCAGCCACGGGGGGGCTGGGGCCAACGTCCTGACTTTC; cdr3_aa: CASSHGGAGANVLTF; v_call: TRBV11-2; d_call: TRBD2; j_call: TRBJ2-6; clone_size: NA
cdr3_nt: TGTGCCAGCAGCTTAGAATCGCGGGGGGGTCCGTACAATGAGCAGTTCTTC; cdr3_aa: CASSLESRGGPYNEQFF; v_call: TRBV7-9; d_call: TRBD2; j_call: TRBJ2-1; clone_size: NA
cdr3_nt: TGTGCCAGCAGCCCTACAAAGGGGTATGGCTACACCTTC; cdr3_aa: CASSPTKGYGYTF; v_call: TRBV14; d_call: NA; j_call: TRBJ1-2; clone_size: once
cdr3_nt: TGTGCCAGTAGTATATACAGGAGCTCTGGGGCCAACGTCCTGACTTTC; cdr3_aa: CASSIYRSSGANVLTF; v_call: TRBV19; d_call: NA; j_call: TRBJ2-6; clone_size: NA
cdr3_nt: TGTGCCAGCAGTGGTTGGGACAGGGGGAACACCATATATTTT; cdr3_aa: CASSGWDRGNTIYF; v_call: TRBV6-1; d_call: TRBD1; j_call: TRBJ1-3; clone_size: NA
cdr3_nt: TGTGCCAGCAGTGAAAGGGCCAGGGACTCCGGTGGCTACACCTTC; cdr3_aa: CASSERARDSGGYTF; v_call: TRBV2; d_call: NA; j_call: TRBJ1-2; clone_size: NA
cdr3_nt: TGTGCCAGCAGCCCGGGGGGGGAGGGCAATCAGCCCCAGCATTTT; cdr3_aa: CASSPGGEGNQPQHF; v_call: TRBV6-5; d_call: NA; j_call: TRBJ1-5; clone_size: NA
cdr3_nt: TGTGCCAGCAGCCAGGGGGGCACGGGGGCGTACTCCTACGAGCAGTACTTC; cdr3_aa: CASSQGGTGAYSYEQYF; v_call: TRBV7-9; d_call: NA; j_call: TRBJ2-7; clone_size: NA
cdr3_nt: TGTGCCAGCATGCGAACAGAAGGGGGTACCTACGAGCAGTACTTC; cdr3_aa: CASMRTEGGTYEQYF; v_call: TRBV11-2; d_call: NA; j_call: TRBJ2-7; clone_size: NA
cdr3_nt: TGTGCCAGCAGCACTAGACAGGGGGCGAGGAACTATGGCTACACCTTC; cdr3_aa: CASSTRQGARNYGYTF; v_call: TRBV21-1; d_call: NA; j_call: TRBJ1-2; clone_size: once
cdr3_nt: TGTGCCAGCAGCCCAAGCGGGAGCTCCTACAATGAGCAGTTCTTC; cdr3_aa: CASSPSGSSYNEQFF; v_call: TRBV7-9; d_call: TRBD2; j_call: TRBJ2-1; clone_size: NA
cdr3_nt: TGCGCCAGCAGCTTGGCCAGGGGGCCCACCTACGAGCAGTACTTC; cdr3_aa: CASSLARGPTYEQYF; v_call: TRBV5-1; d_call: TRBD1; j_call: TRBJ2-7; clone_size: NA
cdr3_nt: TGTGCCACCAGCGGTGACAGAGAGCACACAGATACGCAGTATTTT; cdr3_aa: CATSGDREHTDTQYF; v_call: TRBV15; d_call: NA; j_call: TRBJ2-3; clone_size: NA
cdr3_nt: TGCGCCAGCAGCTCCATGGACAGAAGCTCCTACGAGCAGTACTTC; cdr3_aa: CASSSMDRSSYEQYF; v_call: TRBV5-1; d_call: NA; j_call: TRBJ2-7; clone_size: NA
cdr3_nt: TGTGCCAGCAGTTTTGGATTGGGGGGGGGCCGCGAGACCCAGTACTTC; cdr3_aa: CASSFGLGGGRETQYF; v_call: TRBV27; d_call: NA; j_call: TRBJ2-5; clone_size: NA
cdr3_nt: TGTGCCAGCAGCTTACCGACAGGAGTGAACACTGAAGCTTTCTTT; cdr3_aa: CASSLPTGVNTEAFF; v_call: TRBV9; d_call: NA; j_call: TRBJ1-1; clone_size: few
cdr3_nt: TGCGCCAGCAGCCAAGTTCCGGGACTAGTCGTCCGGAATGAGCAGTTCTTC; cdr3_aa: CASSQVPGLVVRNEQFF; v_call: TRBV4-1; d_call: TRBD2; j_call: TRBJ2-1; clone_size: NA